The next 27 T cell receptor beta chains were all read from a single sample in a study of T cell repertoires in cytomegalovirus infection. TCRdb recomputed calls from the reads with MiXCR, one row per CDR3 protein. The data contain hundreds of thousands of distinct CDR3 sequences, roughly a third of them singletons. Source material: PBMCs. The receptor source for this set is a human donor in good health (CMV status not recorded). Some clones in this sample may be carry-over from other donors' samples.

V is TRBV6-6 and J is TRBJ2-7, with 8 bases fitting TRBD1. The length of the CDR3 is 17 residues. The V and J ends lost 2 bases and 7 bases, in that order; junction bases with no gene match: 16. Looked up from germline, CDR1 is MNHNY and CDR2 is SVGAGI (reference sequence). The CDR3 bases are TGTGCCAGCAGTTACCCGATAGGACAGGGTCTCCAGAGGGAGCAGTACTTC. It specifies CASSYPIGQGLQREQYF.

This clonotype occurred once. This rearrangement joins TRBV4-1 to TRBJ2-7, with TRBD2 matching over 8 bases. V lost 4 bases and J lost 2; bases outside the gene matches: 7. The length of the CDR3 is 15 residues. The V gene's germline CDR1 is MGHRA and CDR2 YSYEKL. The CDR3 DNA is TGCGCCAGCAGCCCCGGGGGGGGAGCTCCCTACGAGCAGTACTTC. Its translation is CASSPGGGAPYEQYF.

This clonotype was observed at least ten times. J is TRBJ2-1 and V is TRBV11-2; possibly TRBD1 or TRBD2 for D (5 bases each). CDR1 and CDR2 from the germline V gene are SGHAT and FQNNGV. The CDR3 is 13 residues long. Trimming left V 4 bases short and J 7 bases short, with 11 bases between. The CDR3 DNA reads TGTGCCAGCAGCTCGGGACCCAAGAATGAGCAGTTCTTC. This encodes CASSSGPKNEQFF.

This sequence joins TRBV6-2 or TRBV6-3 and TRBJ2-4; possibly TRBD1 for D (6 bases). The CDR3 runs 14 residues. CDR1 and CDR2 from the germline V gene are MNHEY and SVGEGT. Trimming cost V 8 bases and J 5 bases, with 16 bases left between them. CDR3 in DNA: TGTGCCAGCGTTAGGGACACGACTGAAAACATTCAGTACTTC. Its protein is CASVRDTTENIQYF.

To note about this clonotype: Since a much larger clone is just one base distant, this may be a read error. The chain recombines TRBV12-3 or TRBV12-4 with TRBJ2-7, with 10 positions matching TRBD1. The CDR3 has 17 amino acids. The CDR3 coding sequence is TGTGCCAGCAGAAACGGGGTCCGGGACAGGGGACGCCACGAGAAGTACTTC. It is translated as CASRNGVRDRGRHEKYF.

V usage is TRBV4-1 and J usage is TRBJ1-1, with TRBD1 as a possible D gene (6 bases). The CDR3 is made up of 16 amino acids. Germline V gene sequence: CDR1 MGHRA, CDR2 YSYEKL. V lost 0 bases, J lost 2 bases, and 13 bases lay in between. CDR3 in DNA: TGCGCCAGCAGCCAAGATCGGGCAGGGGCAAACACTGAAGCTTTCTTT. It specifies CASSQDRAGANTEAFF.

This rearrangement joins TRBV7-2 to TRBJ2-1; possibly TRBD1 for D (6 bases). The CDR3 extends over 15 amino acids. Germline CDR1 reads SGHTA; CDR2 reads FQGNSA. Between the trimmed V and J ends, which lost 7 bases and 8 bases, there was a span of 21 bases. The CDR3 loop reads CASIPGQTVNHEQFF. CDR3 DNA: TGTGCCAGCATCCCAGGACAGACAGTGAACCATGAGCAGTTCTTC.

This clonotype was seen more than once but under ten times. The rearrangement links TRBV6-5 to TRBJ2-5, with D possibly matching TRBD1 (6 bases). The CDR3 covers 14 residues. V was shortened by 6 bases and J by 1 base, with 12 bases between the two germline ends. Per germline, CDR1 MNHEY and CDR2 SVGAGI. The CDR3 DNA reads TGTGCCAGCAGGCCTACAGGGACCCAAGAGACCCAGTACTTC. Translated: CASRPTGTQETQYF.

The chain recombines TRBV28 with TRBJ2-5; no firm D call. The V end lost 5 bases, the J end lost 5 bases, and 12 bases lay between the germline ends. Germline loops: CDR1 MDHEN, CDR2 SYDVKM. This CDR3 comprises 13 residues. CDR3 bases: TGTGCCAGCAGTCGATCCGGAGAGGAGACCCAGTACTTC. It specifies CASSRSGEETQYF.

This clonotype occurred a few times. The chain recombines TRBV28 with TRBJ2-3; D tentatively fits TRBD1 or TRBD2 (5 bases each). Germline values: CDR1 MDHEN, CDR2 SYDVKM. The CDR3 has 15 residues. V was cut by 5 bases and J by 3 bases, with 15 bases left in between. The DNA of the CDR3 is TGTGCCAGCAGTCCAAAGACTGAGGGGACAGATACGCAGTATTTT. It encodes CASSPKTEGTDTQYF.

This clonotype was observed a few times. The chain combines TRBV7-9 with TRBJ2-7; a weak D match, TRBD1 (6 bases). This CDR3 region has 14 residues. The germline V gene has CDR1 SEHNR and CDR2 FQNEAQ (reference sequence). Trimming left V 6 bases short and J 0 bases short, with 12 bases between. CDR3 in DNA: TGTGCCAGCAGGGACAGTTCCAGCTCCTACGAGCAGTACTTC. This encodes CASRDSSSSYEQYF. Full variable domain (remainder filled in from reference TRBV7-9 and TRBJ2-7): DTGVSQNPRHKITKRGQNVTFRCDPISEHNRLYWYRQTLGQGPEFLTYFQNEAQLEKSRLLSDRFSAERPKGSFSTLEIQRTEQGDSAMYLCASRDSSSSYEQYFGPGTRLTVT.

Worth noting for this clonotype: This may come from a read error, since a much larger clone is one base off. CDR3 in amino acids: CANSSGPEAFF. The CDR3 DNA reads TGTGCCAACAGCTCAGGACCCGAAGCTTTCTTT. The V call is TRBV11-2, the J call TRBJ1-1; the D is unclear. Per the germline V gene, CDR1 is SGHAT and CDR2 is FQNNGV. This CDR3 is built from 11 residues. The whole variable domain, filled in from reference TRBV11-2 and TRBJ1-1, reads EAGVAQSPRYKIIEKRQSVAFWCNPISGHATLYWYQQILGQGPKLLIQFQNNGVVDDSQLPKDRFSAERLKGVDSTLKIQPAKLEDSAVYLCANSSGPEAFFGQGTRLTVV.

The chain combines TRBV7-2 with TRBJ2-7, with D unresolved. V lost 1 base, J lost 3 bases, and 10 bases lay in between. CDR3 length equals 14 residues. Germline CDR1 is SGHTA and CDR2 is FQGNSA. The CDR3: CASSLDPYSYEQYF. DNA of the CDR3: TGTGCCAGCAGCTTAGACCCCTACAGCTACGAGCAGTACTTC.

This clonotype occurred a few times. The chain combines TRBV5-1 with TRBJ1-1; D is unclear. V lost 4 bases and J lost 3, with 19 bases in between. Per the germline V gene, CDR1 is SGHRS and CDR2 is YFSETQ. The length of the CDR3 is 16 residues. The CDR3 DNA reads TGCGCCAGCAGCGGCGGGGTGGTGGTTAAGTACACTGAAGCTTTCTTT. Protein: CASSGGVVVKYTEAFF.

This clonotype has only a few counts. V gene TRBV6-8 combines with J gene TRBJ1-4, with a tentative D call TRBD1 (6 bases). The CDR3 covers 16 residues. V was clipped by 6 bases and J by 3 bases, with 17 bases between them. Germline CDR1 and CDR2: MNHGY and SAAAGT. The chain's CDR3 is CASRGLGGRPNEKLFF. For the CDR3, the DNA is TGTGCCAGCAGAGGCCTAGGGGGGAGGCCTAATGAAAAACTGTTTTTT.

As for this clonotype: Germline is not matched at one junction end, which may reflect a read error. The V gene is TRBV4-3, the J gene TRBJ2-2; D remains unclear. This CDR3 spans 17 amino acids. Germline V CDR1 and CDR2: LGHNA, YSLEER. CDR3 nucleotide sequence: TGCGCCAGCATCCAAGATCCCCTTGTAACGAACACCGGGGAGCTGTTTTTT. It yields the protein CASIQDPLVTNTGELFF.

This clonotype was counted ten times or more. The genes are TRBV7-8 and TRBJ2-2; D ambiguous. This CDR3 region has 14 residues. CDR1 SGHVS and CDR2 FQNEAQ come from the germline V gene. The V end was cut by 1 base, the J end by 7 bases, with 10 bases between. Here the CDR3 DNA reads TGTGCCAGCAGCTTAGTTTCTAGTCGCGGGGAGCTGTTTTTT. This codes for CASSLVSSRGELFF.

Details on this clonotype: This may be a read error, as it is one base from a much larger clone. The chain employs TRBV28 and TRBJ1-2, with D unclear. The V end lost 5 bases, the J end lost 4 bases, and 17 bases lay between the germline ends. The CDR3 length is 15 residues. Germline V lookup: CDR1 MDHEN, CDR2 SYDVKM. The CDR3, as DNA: TGTGCCAGCAGTATGGGCCCGACGAGAAGCTATGGCTACACCTTC. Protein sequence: CASSMGPTRSYGYTF.

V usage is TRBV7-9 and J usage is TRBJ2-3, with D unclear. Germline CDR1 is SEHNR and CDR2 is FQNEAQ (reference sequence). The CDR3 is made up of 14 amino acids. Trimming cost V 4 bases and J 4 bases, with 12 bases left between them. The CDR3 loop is CASSYLFGSDTQYF. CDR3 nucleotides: TGTGCCAGCAGCTACCTCTTCGGTTCAGATACGCAGTATTTT.

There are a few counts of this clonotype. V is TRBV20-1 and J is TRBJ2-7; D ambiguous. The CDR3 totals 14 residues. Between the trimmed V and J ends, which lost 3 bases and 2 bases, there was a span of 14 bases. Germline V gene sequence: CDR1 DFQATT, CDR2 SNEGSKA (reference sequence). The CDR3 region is CSARAYPLTYEQYF. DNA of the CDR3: TGCAGTGCTAGGGCCTACCCACTTACCTACGAGCAGTACTTC.

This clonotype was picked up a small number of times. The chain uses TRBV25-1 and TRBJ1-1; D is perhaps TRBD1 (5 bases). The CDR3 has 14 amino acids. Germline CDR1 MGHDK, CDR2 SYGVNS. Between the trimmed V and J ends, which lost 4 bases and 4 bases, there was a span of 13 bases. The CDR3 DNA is TGTGCCAGCAGTGGGCGGACATGGGGCACTGAAGCTTTCTTT. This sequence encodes CASSGRTWGTEAFF.

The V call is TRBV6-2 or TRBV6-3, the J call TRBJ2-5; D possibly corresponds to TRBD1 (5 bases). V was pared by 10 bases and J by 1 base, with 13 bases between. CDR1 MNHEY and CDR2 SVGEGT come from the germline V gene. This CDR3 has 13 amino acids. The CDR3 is CATDTTFQETQYF. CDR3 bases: TGTGCCACGGACACAACCTTCCAAGAGACCCAGTACTTC.

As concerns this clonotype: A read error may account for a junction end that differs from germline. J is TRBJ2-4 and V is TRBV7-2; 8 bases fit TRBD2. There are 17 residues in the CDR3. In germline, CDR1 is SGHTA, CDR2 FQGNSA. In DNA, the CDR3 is TGTGCCAGCAGCTTATGGGCGGGGGGCCTGACCAAACACATTCCGTACTTC. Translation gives CASSLWAGGLTKHIPYF.

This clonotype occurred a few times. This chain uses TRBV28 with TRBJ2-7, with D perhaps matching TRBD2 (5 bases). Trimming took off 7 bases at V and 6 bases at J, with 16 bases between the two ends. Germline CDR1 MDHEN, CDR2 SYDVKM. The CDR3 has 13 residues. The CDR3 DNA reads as TGTGCCAGCATCGAGAGGGCTTTCTCCGAGCAGTACTTC. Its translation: CASIERAFSEQYF.

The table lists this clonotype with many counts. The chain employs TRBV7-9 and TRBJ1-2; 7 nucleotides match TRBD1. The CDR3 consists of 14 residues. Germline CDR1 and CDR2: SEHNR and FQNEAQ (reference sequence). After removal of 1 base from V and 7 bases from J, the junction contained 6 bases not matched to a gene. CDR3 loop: CASSLGQGESGYTF. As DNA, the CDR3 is TGTGCCAGCAGCTTAGGGCAGGGGGAGTCTGGCTACACCTTC.

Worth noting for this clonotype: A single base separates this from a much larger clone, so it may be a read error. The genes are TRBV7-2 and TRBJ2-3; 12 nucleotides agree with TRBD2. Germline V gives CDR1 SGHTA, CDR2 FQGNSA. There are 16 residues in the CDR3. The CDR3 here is CSSSDRLAGVENTQYF. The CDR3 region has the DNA TGTTCCAGCAGCGACCGACTAGCGGGGGTTGAGAATACGCAGTATTTT.

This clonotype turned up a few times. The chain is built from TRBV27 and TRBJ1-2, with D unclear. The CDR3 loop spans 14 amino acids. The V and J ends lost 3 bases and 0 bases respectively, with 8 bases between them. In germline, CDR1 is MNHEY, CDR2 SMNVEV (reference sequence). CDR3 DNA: TGTGCCAGCAGTTTTAGGCAGCCTAACTATGGCTACACCTTC. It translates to CASSFRQPNYGYTF.